The 3 T cell receptor beta chains listed next were all sequenced from one sample in a study of blood T cell repertoires in COVID-19. The table came from immunoSEQ multiplex PCR; TCRdb's copy has only in-frame clones and leaves some out. The sample yields hundreds of thousands of clones, around 84% seen once. The sample taken for sequencing was peripheral blood. Every receptor here comes from a man in his fifties or sixties with acute or convalescent COVID-19.

The chain is built from TRBV6-5 and TRBJ1-1; weak D call: TRBD1 (5 bases). CDR1 MNHEY and CDR2 SVGAGI come from the germline V gene. The CDR3 spans 14 residues. The germline V and J ends were trimmed by 6 bases and 1 base, with 12 bases remaining between them. The CDR3 region is CASSRIGANTEAFF. The CDR3 DNA follows: TGTGCCAGCAGCCGCATAGGGGCGAACACTGAAGCTTTCTTT.

This clone was detected once. The chain carries TRBV19 and TRBJ1-1; perhaps TRBD1 as D (6 bases). The CDR3 runs 13 residues. Germline CDR1 LNHDA, CDR2 SQIVND (reference sequence). Trimming stripped 7 bases from V and 2 bases from J, with 11 bases between. CDR3 region: CASKQGVNTEAFF. The DNA of the CDR3 is TGTGCCAGTAAACAGGGCGTAAACACTGAAGCTTTCTTT.

CDR3 in DNA: TGTGCCAGCAGTTTATCGGCGGGGTGGGGCTACACCTTC. Its translation: CASSLSAGWGYTF. The chain joins TRBV27 to TRBJ1-2; D not certain. The V gene's germline CDR1 is MNHEY and CDR2 SMNVEV (reference sequence). The germline V and J ends were trimmed by 0 bases and 8 bases, with 10 bases remaining between them. CDR3 length: 13 residues.